This paragraph reports one TCR beta chain. These data come from a study of neoadjuvant anti-PD-1 for oral cavity cancer. Study information: Patients mostly received three to four biweekly nivolumab doses at 3 mg/kg before surgery. Non-progressing patients received a fourth nivolumab dose near day 43, then surgery on days 50-56.

Two replicates per tumor sample, mostly from 4.8 ug of genomic DNA. Clones were read by immunoSEQ multiplex PCR, and TCRdb kept only the in-frame ones, dropping some. The table has tens of thousands of clones, around a quarter seen once. Between the trimmed V and J ends, which lost 0 bases and 5 bases, there was a span of 17 bases. The CDR3 totals 16 residues. CDR1 is SGDLS and CDR2 is YYNGEE in the germline V gene. Indicated time point: after neoadjuvant nivolumab, at surgical resection. These oral cavity squamous cell carcinomas were HPV-negative and locally advanced. The TCR comes from a person aged 35-80 years with oral cavity squamous cell carcinoma. Sequencing was performed on tumor tissue, taken after nivolumab (anti-PD-1) treatment. This chain connects TRBV9 to TRBJ2-5, with D perhaps matching TRBD2 (5 bases). The CDR3 is CASSVDEGAPRETQYF. CDR3 nucleotide sequence: TGTGCCAGCAGCGTAGACGAGGGAGCTCCTAGGGAGACCCAGTACTTC.